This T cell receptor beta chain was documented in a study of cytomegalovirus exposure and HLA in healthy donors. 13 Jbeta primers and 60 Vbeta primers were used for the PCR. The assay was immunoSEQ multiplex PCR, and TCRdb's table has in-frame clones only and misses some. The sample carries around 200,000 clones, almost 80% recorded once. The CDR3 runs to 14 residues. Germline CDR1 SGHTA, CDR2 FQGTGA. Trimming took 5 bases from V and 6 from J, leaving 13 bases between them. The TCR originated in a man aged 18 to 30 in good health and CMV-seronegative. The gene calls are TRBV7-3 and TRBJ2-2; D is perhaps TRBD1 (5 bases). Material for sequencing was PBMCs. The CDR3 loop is CASSRWGGPGELFF. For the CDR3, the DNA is TGTGCCAGCAGCCGGTGGGGCGGCCCCGGGGAGCTGTTTTTT.